This entry concerns a single T cell receptor (beta chain). This record comes from a study of shared clonotypes between healthy human individuals. Study overall: CD4 naive and memory got three plates each, CD8 naive two, CD8 memory one.

The repertoire was sequenced with immunoSEQ multiplex PCR; TCRdb's copy has only in-frame clones and lacks some. The profile covers some 2 million clones, with about 95% appearing a single time and approximately 1% taken by the ten largest. Naive CD8 populations comprised CD45RO-negative cells positively selected for CCR7, excluding terminally differentiated effector memory CD45RA+ cells. V was clipped by 8 bases and J by 1 base, with 5 bases between them. The CDR3 is made up of 12 amino acids. Germline CDR1 SGHTA, CDR2 FQGTGA. The receptor comes from a man between 18 and 35 years old in good health. Sample: naive CD8+ T cells sorted from blood. This sequence joins TRBV7-3 and TRBJ2-2; D ambiguous. In nucleotides, the CDR3 is TGTGCCAGCGGCTGGAACACCGGGGAGCTGTTTTTT. This translates into CASGWNTGELFF. Full variable domain (outside the CDR3, taken from reference TRBV7-3 and TRBJ2-2): GAGVSQTPSNKVTEKGKYVELRCDPISGHTALYWYRQSLGQGPEFLIYFQGTGAADDSGLPNDRFFAVRPEGSVSTLKIQRTERGDSAVYLCASGWNTGELFFGEGSRLTVL.